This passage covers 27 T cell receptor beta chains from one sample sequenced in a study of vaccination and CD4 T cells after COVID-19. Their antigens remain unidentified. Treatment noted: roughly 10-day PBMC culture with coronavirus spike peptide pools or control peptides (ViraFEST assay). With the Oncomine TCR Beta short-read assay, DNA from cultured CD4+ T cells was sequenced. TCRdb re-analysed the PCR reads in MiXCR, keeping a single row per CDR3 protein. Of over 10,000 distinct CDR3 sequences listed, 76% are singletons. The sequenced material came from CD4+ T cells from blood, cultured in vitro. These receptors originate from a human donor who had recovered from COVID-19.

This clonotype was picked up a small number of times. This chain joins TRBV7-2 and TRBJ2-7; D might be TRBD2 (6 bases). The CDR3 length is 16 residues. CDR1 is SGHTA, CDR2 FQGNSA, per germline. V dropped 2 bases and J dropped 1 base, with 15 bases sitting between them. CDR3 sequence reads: CASSLLPGESSYEQYF. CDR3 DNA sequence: TGTGCCAGCAGCTTACTACCGGGGGAGAGTTCCTACGAGCAGTACTTC.

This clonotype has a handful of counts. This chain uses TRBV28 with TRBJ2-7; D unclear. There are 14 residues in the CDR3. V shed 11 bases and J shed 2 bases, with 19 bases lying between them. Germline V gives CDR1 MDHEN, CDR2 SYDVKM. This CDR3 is CAVPAAGPPYEQYF. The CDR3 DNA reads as TGTGCCGTCCCGGCGGCAGGCCCTCCCTACGAGCAGTACTTC.

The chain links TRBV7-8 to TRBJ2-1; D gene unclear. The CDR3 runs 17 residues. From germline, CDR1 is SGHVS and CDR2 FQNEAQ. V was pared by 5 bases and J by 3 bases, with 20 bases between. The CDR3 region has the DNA TGTGCCAGCAGCCGAGGCGTCTGGCGACCAGACTACAATGAGCAGTTCTTC. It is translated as CASSRGVWRPDYNEQFF.

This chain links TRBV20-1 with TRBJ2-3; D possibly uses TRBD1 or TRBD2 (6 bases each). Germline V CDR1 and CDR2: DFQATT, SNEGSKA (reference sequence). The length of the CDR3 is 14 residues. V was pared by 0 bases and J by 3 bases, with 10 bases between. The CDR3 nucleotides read TGCAGTGCTAGAGAGGGGGGCTTTACAGATACGCAGTATTTT. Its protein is CSAREGGFTDTQYF.

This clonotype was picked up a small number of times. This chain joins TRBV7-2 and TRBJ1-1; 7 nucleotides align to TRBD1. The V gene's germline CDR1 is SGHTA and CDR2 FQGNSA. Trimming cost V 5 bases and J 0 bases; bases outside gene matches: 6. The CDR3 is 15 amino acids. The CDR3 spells CASSPSGTVNTEAFF. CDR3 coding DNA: TGTGCCAGCAGCCCTAGCGGGACAGTGAACACTGAAGCTTTCTTT.

CDR3 nucleotide sequence: TGTGCCAGCAGCTTACGGGCCGTACGCTCCTACGAGCAGTACTTC. It yields the protein CASSLRAVRSYEQYF. The chain links TRBV11-2 to TRBJ2-7; D is ambiguous. The CDR3 has 15 residues. Germline V gives CDR1 SGHAT, CDR2 FQNNGV. Trimming removed 2 bases from V and 0 bases from J, with 11 bases in between.

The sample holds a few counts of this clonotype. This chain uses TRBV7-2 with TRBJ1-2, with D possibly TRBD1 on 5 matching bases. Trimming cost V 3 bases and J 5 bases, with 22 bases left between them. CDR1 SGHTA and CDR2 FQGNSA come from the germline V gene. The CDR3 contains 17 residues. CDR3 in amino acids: CASSFPKDWRGEYGYTF. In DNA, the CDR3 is TGTGCCAGCAGCTTTCCGAAAGACTGGCGAGGGGAGTATGGCTACACCTTC.

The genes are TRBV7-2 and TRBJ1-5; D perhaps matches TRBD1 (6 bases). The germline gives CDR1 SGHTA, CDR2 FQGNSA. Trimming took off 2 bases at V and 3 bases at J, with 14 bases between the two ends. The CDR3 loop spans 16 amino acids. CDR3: CASSLSDSPYNQPQHF. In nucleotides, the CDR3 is TGTGCCAGCAGCTTATCGGACAGTCCCTACAATCAGCCCCAGCATTTT.

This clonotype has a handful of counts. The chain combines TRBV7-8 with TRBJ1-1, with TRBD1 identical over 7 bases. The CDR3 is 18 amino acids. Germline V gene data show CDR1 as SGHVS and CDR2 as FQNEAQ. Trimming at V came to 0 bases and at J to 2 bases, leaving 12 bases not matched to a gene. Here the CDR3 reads CASSLAQGPLLLNTEAFF. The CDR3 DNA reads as TGTGCCAGCAGCTTAGCACAGGGGCCCCTCCTGCTAAACACTGAAGCTTTCTTT. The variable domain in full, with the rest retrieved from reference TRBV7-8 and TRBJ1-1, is GAGVSQSPRYKVAKRGQDVALRCDPISGHVSLFWYQQALGQGPEFLTYFQNEAQLDKSGLPSDRFFAERPEGSVSTLKIQRTQQEDSAVYLCASSLAQGPLLLNTEAFFGQGTRLTVV.

CDR3 DNA: TGTGCCAGCAGTCCCTGGGGGGGGGACGCCCGTCGGAACACCATATATTTT. This translates into CASSPWGGDARRNTIYF. This chain uses TRBV12-3 or TRBV12-4 with TRBJ1-3; D possibly corresponds to TRBD1 (5 bases). V gave up 5 bases and J gave up 7 bases, with 24 bases separating them. CDR3 length equals 17 residues.

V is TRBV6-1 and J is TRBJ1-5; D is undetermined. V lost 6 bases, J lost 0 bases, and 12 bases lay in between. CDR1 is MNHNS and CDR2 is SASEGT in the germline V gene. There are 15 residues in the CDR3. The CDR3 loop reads CASRTHRDSNQPQHF. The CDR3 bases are TGTGCCAGCAGGACACACAGAGATAGCAATCAGCCCCAGCATTTT.

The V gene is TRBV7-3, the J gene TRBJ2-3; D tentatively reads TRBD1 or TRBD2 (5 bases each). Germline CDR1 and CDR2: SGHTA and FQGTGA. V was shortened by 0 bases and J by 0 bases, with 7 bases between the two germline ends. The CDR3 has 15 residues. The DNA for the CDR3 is TGTGCCAGCAGCTTAACCGGGGCTAGCACAGATACGCAGTATTTT. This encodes CASSLTGASTDTQYF. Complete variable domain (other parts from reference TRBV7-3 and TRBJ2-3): GAGVSQTPSNKVTEKGKYVELRCDPISGHTALYWYRQSLGQGPEFLIYFQGTGAADDSGLPNDRFFAVRPEGSVSTLKIQRTERGDSAVYLCASSLTGASTDTQYFGPGTRLTVL.

The CDR3 spells CASSRVGTGELFF. CDR3 sequence (DNA): TGTGCCAGTTCCAGGGTGGGGACCGGGGAGCTGTTTTTT. The gene calls are TRBV7-9 and TRBJ2-2, with D possibly matching TRBD1 (5 bases). V was trimmed by 9 bases and J by 5 bases, leaving 13 bases between them. The germline gives CDR1 SEHNR, CDR2 FQNEAQ (reference sequence). This CDR3 has 13 amino acids.

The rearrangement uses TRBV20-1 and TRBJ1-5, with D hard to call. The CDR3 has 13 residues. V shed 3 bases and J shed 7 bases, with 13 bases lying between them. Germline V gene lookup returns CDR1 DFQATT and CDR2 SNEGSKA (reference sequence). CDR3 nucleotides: TGCAGTGCTAGCGCCACATGGGAACAGCCCCAGCATTTT. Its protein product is CSASATWEQPQHF.

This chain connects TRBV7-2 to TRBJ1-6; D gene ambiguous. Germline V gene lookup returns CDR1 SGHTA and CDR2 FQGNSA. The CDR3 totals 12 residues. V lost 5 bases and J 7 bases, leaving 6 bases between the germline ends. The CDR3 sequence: CASSVPNSPLHF. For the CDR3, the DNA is TGTGCCAGCAGCGTGCCCAATTCACCCCTCCACTTT.

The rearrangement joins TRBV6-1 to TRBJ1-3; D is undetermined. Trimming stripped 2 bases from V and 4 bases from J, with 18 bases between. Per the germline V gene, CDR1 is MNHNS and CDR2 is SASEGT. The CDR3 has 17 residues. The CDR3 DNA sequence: TGTGCCAGCAGTGAAAAGGAGTCCCCCATCGACGGAAACACCATATATTTT. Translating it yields CASSEKESPIDGNTIYF.

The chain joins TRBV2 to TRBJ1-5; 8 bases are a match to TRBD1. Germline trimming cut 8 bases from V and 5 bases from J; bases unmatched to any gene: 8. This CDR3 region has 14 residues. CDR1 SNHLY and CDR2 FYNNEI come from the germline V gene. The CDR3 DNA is TGTGCCAGCGGGGGAACAGGGGGATATCAGCCCCAGCATTTT. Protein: CASGGTGGYQPQHF.

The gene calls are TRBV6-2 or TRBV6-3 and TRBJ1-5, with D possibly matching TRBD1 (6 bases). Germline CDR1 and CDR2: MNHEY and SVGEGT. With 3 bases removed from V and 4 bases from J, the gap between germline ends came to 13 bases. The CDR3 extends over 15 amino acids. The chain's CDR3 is CASSYTGQLNQPQHF. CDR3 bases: TGTGCCAGCAGTTATACAGGACAGCTGAATCAGCCCCAGCATTTT.

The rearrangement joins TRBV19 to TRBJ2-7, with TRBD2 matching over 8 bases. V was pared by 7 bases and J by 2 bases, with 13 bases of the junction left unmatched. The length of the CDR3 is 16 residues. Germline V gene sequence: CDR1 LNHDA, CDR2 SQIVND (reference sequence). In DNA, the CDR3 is TGTGCCAGTATGGGGCGTGTAACTAGCGGAACCTACGAGCAGTACTTC. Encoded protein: CASMGRVTSGTYEQYF.

The DNA for the CDR3 is TGTGCCATCAGTGCCGGACCAAGGGGTGAAGATCAGCCCCAGCATTTT. Amino acids: CAISAGPRGEDQPQHF. V and J are TRBV10-3 and TRBJ1-5, with a possible D match to TRBD1 (5 bases). CDR1 is ENHRY and CDR2 is SYGVKD in the germline V gene. The CDR3 has 16 residues. Trimming removed 4 bases at V and 5 bases at J, with 18 bases between.

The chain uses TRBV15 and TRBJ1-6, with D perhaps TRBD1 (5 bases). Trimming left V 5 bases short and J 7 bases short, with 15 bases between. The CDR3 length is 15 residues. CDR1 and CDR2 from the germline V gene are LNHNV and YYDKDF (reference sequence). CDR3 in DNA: TGTGCCACCAGCCAAGGGACGGAAGGAAATTCACCCCTCCACTTT. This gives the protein CATSQGTEGNSPLHF.

For the CDR3, the DNA is TGTGCCAGCAGTTTGTTGATGCCTGGGGCCAACGTCCTGACTTTC. Its translation is CASSLLMPGANVLTF. The V call is TRBV28, the J call TRBJ2-6; D not certain. Deletions cut 3 bases from V and 2 bases from J, with 8 bases between. The CDR3 sequence is 15 residues long. Germline values: CDR1 MDHEN, CDR2 SYDVKM. Filled out from reference TRBV28 and TRBJ2-6, the complete variable domain reads DVKVTQSSRYLVKRTGEKVFLECVQDMDHENMFWYRQDPGLGLRLIYFSYDVKMKEKGDIPEGYSVSREKKERFSLILESASTNQTSMYLCASSLLMPGANVLTFGAGSRLTVL.

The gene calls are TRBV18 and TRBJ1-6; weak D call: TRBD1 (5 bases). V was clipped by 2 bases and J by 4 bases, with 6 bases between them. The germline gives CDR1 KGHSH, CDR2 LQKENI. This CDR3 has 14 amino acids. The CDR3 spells CASSPKGYNSPLHF. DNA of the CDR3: TGTGCCAGCTCACCAAAGGGGTATAATTCACCCCTCCACTTT.

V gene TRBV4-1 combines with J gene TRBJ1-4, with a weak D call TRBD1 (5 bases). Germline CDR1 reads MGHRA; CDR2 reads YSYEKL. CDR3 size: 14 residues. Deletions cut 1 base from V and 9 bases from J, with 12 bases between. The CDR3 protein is CASSQGGTGQKLFF. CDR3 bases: TGCGCCAGCAGCCAAGGGGGGACTGGGCAAAAACTGTTTTTT.

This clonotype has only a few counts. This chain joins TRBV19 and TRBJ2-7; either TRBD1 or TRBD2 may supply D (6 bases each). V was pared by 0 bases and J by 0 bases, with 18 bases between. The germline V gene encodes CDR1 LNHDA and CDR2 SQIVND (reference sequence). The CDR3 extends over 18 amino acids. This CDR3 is CASSIEGRGWGASYEQYF. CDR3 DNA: TGTGCCAGTAGTATAGAGGGACGCGGCTGGGGGGCCTCCTACGAGCAGTACTTC.

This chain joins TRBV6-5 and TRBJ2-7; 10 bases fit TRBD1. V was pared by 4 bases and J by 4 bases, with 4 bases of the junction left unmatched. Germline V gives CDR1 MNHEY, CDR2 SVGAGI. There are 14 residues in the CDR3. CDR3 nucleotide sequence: TGTGCCAGCAGTTGGGGACAGGGGTTGTACGAGCAGTACTTC. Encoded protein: CASSWGQGLYEQYF.

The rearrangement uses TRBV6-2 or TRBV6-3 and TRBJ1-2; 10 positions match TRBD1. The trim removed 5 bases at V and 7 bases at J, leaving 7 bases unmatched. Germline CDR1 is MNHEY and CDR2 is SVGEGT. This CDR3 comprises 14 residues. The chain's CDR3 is CASSAIGTGVGYTF. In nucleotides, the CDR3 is TGTGCCAGCAGTGCCATTGGGACAGGGGTTGGCTACACCTTC.